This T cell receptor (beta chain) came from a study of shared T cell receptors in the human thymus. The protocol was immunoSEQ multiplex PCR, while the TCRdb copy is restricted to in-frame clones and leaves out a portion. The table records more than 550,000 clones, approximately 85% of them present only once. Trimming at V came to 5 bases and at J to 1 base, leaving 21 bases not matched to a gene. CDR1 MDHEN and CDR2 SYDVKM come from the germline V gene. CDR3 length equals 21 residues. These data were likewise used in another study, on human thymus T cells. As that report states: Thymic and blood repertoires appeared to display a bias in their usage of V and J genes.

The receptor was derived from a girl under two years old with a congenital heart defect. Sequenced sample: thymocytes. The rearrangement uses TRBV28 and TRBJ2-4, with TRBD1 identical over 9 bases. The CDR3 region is CASSKDRDRVYGFSAKNIQYF. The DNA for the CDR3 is TGTGCCAGCAGTAAGGACCGGGACAGGGTGTACGGATTCTCGGCCAAAAACATTCAGTACTTC.